The rows below give T cell receptor beta chains drawn from one sample of a study of identical twins. TCRdb fed the 5' RACE reads into MiXCR, producing one record per CDR3 protein. Here the sample spans around 570,000 distinct CDR3 sequences, nearly 10% being singletons. The same data also went into a second study, on yellow fever vaccine responses in identical twins.

The sample consisted of PBMCs. The source of these receptors is a woman younger than 35 in good health. CDR3s include the opening cysteine and the closing phenylalanine or tryptophan. D genes are given only for firm matches. The size entry is marked missing in some rows and otherwise reads once, few, many or a size class.

clone_size j_call v_call d_call cdr3_aa cdr3_nt
many TRBJ2-2 TRBV4-3 TRBD2 CASSQDRKLAGGSNTGELFF TGCGCCAGCAGCCAAGATCGAAAACTAGCGGGAGGCTCGAACACCGGGGAGCTGTTTTTT
. TRBJ2-3 TRBV11-2 TRBD2 CASSPLASGRTDTQYF TGTGCCAGCAGCCCCCTGGCTAGCGGCCGCACAGATACGCAGTATTTT
. TRBJ1-6 TRBV20-1 TRBD1 CSARTGWDSPLHF TGCAGTGCACGGACAGGGTGGGATTCACCCCTCCACTTT
many TRBJ2-1 TRBV7-7 . CASSLDSGGNEQFF TGTGCTAGCAGCTTAGATAGTGGGGGCAATGAGCAGTTCTTC
. TRBJ2-5 TRBV2 TRBD1 CASTGTGLYQETQYF TGTGCCAGCACCGGGACAGGCTTGTACCAAGAGACCCAGTACTTC
few TRBJ2-1 TRBV9 . CASSVVGVSNEQFF TGTGCCAGCAGCGTTGTAGGAGTTTCTAATGAGCAGTTCTTC
. TRBJ2-2 TRBV28 . CASTTDRNTGELFF TGTGCCAGCACGACGGACAGAAACACCGGGGAGCTGTTTTTT
few TRBJ2-2 TRBV14 . CASSQGGWRYNTGELFF TGTGCCAGCAGCCAAGGGGGTTGGCGGTACAACACCGGGGAGCTGTTTTTT
. TRBJ2-5 TRBV3-1 . CASSQDWRLGLSETQYF TGTGCCAGCAGCCAAGATTGGAGGCTGGGACTGTCGGAGACCCAGTACTTC
many TRBJ2-5 TRBV7-6 . CASSLVFSGGQETQYF TGTGCCAGCAGCTTAGTTTTTAGCGGAGGACAAGAGACCCAGTACTTC
few TRBJ2-1 TRBV29-1 . CSAPIRGSYNEQFF TGCAGCGCCCCGATACGGGGGTCTTACAATGAGCAGTTCTTC
. TRBJ2-1 TRBV5-1 . CASSPGQGIEQFF TGCGCCAGCAGCCCTGGACAAGGTATTGAGCAGTTCTTC
. TRBJ2-7 TRBV7-6 . CASSKGQGSEQYF TGTGCCAGCAGCAAAGGGCAGGGTTCCGAGCAGTACTTC
. TRBJ2-1 TRBV19 TRBD2 CASSIVPTGGGNEQFF TGTGCCAGTAGTATAGTTCCCACTGGGGGGGGAAATGAGCAGTTCTTC
many TRBJ2-3 TRBV10-3 . CAISDSLGRNTPQYF TGTGCCATCAGTGATAGCTTAGGGAGAAATACCCCGCAGTATTTT
. TRBJ2-3 TRBV14 . CASSPIGVGGDTQYF TGTGCCAGCAGCCCGATCGGAGTGGGGGGAGATACGCAGTATTTT
once TRBJ1-5 TRBV2 TRBD1 CASNVGTGGQGNQPQHF TGTGCCAGCAATGTGGGGACTGGGGGACAGGGCAATCAGCCCCAGCATTTT
few TRBJ1-2 TRBV30 . CAWSREGGYTF TGTGCCTGGAGCAGGGAGGGTGGCTACACCTTC
few TRBJ2-1 TRBV6-2/TRBV6-3 . CAIRELSSNEQFF TGTGCCATAAGAGAGCTGTCCAGCAATGAGCAGTTCTTC
few TRBJ2-1 TRBV11-2 . CASSLTSRAEQFF TGTGCCAGCAGCTTAACTAGCCGGGCTGAGCAGTTCTTC
. TRBJ2-3 TRBV28 TRBD2 CASSPPGLAGGSPKYF TGTGCCAGCAGTCCCCCGGGACTAGCGGGAGGGTCCCCTAAGTATTTT
few TRBJ2-5 TRBV5-1 TRBD2 CASSPTSGRTLQTQYF TGCGCCAGCAGCCCGACTAGCGGGAGAACGTTGCAGACCCAGTACTTC
. TRBJ2-4 TRBV14 . CASSQEIVSGDGTKNIQYF TGTGCCAGCAGCCAAGAGATTGTGTCAGGGGATGGGACCAAAAACATTCAGTACTTC
. TRBJ2-3 TRBV6-1 TRBD1 CASRRGPMPAIDTQYF TGTGCCAGCAGAAGGGGGCCTATGCCAGCGATAGATACGCAGTATTTT
few TRBJ2-7 TRBV9 . CASSPAPGIEQYF TGTGCCAGCAGCCCCGCACCGGGAATCGAGCAGTACTTC
. TRBJ2-3 TRBV9 . CASSVEPGTDTQYF TGTGCCAGCAGCGTAGAACCCGGCACAGATACGCAGTATTTT
few TRBJ1-6 TRBV2 . CASSDRSVNSPLHF TGTGCCAGCAGTGACCGGAGCGTCAATTCACCCCTCCACTTT
few TRBJ2-5 TRBV25-1 . CASSGLGQEVVPPAQETQYF TGTGCCAGCAGTGGACTAGGACAGGAGGTGGTACCGCCCGCCCAAGAGACCCAGTACTTC
few TRBJ1-3 TRBV27 . CASSQGFGGNTIYF TGTGCCAGCAGCCAGGGGTTTGGCGGAAACACCATATATTTT
few TRBJ2-3 TRBV29-1 . CSVDRLSDTQYF TGCAGCGTTGACAGGCTCTCTGATACGCAGTATTTT
. TRBJ2-1 TRBV12-3/TRBV12-4 TRBD2 CASSLGGRAEGSYNEQFF TGTGCCAGCAGTTTAGGCGGGAGGGCCGAAGGTTCCTACAATGAGCAGTTCTTC
once TRBJ2-7 TRBV7-2 . CASSWGGVGYEQYF TGTGCCAGCAGCTGGGGCGGGGTAGGGTACGAGCAGTACTTC
. TRBJ2-7 TRBV11-1 . CASSLEDRGTRISYEQYF TGTGCCAGCAGCTTAGAGGATCGGGGGACACGAATTTCCTACGAGCAGTACTTC
few TRBJ2-3 TRBV4-2 . CASSQEASFPDTQYF TGTGCCAGCAGCCAAGAGGCTAGTTTCCCAGATACGCAGTATTTT
few TRBJ2-7 TRBV7-6 TRBD1 CASSPRQGVFYEQYF TGTGCCAGCAGCCCAAGACAGGGGGTATTCTACGAGCAGTACTTC
few TRBJ1-1 TRBV7-9 . CASTELGLATEAFF TGTGCCAGCACCGAATTGGGGCTCGCCACTGAAGCTTTCTTT
few TRBJ2-1 TRBV7-9 . CASSLSRVNEQFF TGTGCCAGCAGCTTATCACGAGTCAATGAGCAGTTCTTC
. TRBJ1-2 TRBV28 . CASSLGQHGYTF TGTGCCAGCAGTTTAGGGCAGCATGGCTACACCTTC
few TRBJ2-5 TRBV11-2 TRBD2 CASSPRLAGSGPQETQYF TGTGCCAGCAGCCCCAGACTAGCGGGGAGTGGTCCCCAAGAGACCCAGTACTTC
few TRBJ2-5 TRBV12-3/TRBV12-4 . CASSASQGGRETQYF TGTGCCAGCAGCGCCAGCCAGGGTGGGCGAGAGACCCAGTACTTC
. TRBJ2-2 TRBV9 . CASSGTAIGELFF TGTGCCAGCAGCGGGACAGCGATCGGGGAGCTGTTTTTT
many TRBJ2-7 TRBV2 TRBD2 CASTGTSGSYEQYF TGTGCCAGCACCGGGACTAGCGGGAGTTACGAGCAGTACTTC
many TRBJ1-2 TRBV11-2 . CASSQTLYGYTF TGTGCCAGCAGCCAGACATTGTATGGCTACACCTTC
many TRBJ2-5 TRBV12-3/TRBV12-4 . CASSLARLGQETQYF TGTGCCAGCAGTTTAGCGCGTCTGGGCCAAGAGACCCAGTACTTC
few TRBJ2-2 TRBV7-2 . CASSLVQPRGELFF TGTGCCAGCAGCTTAGTACAACCCAGAGGGGAGCTGTTTTTT
many TRBJ2-1 TRBV6-2/TRBV6-3 . CASSYSWDNEQFF TGTGCCAGCAGTTATAGCTGGGACAATGAGCAGTTCTTC
few TRBJ2-7 TRBV4-2 TRBD1 CASSQQGQGFHEQYF TGTGCCAGCAGCCAACAAGGACAGGGTTTCCACGAGCAGTACTTC
. TRBJ2-1 TRBV20-1 TRBD2 CSARPGLALYNEQFF TGCAGTGCTAGACCCGGACTAGCGCTATACAATGAGCAGTTCTTC
many TRBJ2-1 TRBV7-9 . CASSLGASEYNEQFF TGTGCCAGCAGCTTAGGGGCGTCGGAATACAATGAGCAGTTCTTC
. TRBJ2-7 TRBV10-3 TRBD1 CAIRIGQGAYEQYF TGTGCCATCAGGATTGGACAGGGAGCCTACGAGCAGTACTTC
few TRBJ2-7 TRBV5-1 TRBD2 CASSRGTSGLYEQYF TGCGCCAGCAGCCGCGGGACTAGCGGCCTCTACGAGCAGTACTTC
many TRBJ1-2 TRBV11-2 . CASSSSSGGSGYTF TGTGCCAGCAGCTCCTCCTCCGGGGGCAGTGGCTACACCTTC
many TRBJ2-2 TRBV29-1 TRBD1 CSTTTGAGELFF TGCAGCACAACGACAGGGGCCGGGGAGCTGTTTTTT